These T cell receptor beta chains were read from a single sample in a study of technical replicates of blood from a handful of donors. Sequencing used immunoSEQ multiplex PCR; TCRdb keeps in-frame clones, though not all of them. Among around 69,000 clones listed, approximately 88% were seen once. Sequences were obtained from PBMCs. All receptors derive from a human donor in good health. Some clones in this sample may be carry-over from other donors' samples. The CDR3 runs from the conserved cysteine through the conserved F or W. D genes are given only for firm matches. The listing skips clone size in some rows; elsewhere it reads once, few, many or a size class.

abundance: NA; j_gene: TRBJ2-1; d_gene: NA; v_gene: TRBV5-8; CDR3nt: TGTGCCAGCAGGGGCCGGTCCTACAATGAGCAGTTCTTC; CDR3aa: CASRGRSYNEQFF
abundance: once; j_gene: TRBJ1-5; d_gene: NA; v_gene: TRBV7-2; CDR3nt: TGTGCCAGCAGCACTCGATCGGGGGGGCAGCCCCAGCATTTT; CDR3aa: CASSTRSGGQPQHF
abundance: medium-sized; j_gene: TRBJ2-3; d_gene: TRBD2; v_gene: TRBV7-6; CDR3nt: TGTGCCAGCAGCTTAGGAGCGGGGGGGTGGACAGATACGCAGTATTTT; CDR3aa: CASSLGAGGWTDTQYF
abundance: NA; j_gene: TRBJ2-5; d_gene: NA; v_gene: TRBV20-1; CDR3nt: TGCAGTGCTAGCGTGGAGACCCAGTACTTC; CDR3aa: CSASVETQYF
abundance: once; j_gene: TRBJ2-4; d_gene: NA; v_gene: TRBV9; CDR3nt: TGTGCCAGCAGCGTAGGTGGCCAGGGCGTTCAGTACTTC; CDR3aa: CASSVGGQGVQYF
abundance: NA; j_gene: TRBJ1-1; d_gene: TRBD1; v_gene: TRBV11-2; CDR3nt: TGTGCCAGCAGCTCGAGACAGGGGGGCACTGAAGCTTTCTTT; CDR3aa: CASSSRQGGTEAFF
abundance: NA; j_gene: TRBJ1-6; d_gene: TRBD1; v_gene: TRBV12-5; CDR3nt: TGTGCTAGTGGTTTGGGATCTAGGACAGGGAGTTCCTATAATTCACCCCTCCACTTT; CDR3aa: CASGLGSRTGSSYNSPLHF
abundance: NA; j_gene: TRBJ2-3; d_gene: TRBD1; v_gene: TRBV7-9; CDR3nt: TGTGCCAGCAGCCGGGGGACAGGGGGCACAGATACGCAGTATTTT; CDR3aa: CASSRGTGGTDTQYF
abundance: NA; j_gene: TRBJ2-7; d_gene: NA; v_gene: TRBV7-9; CDR3nt: TGTGCCAGCAGCCCCCCTGGCCGGGACACGACCTACGAGCAGTACTTC; CDR3aa: CASSPPGRDTTYEQYF
abundance: NA; j_gene: TRBJ2-5; d_gene: TRBD2; v_gene: TRBV9; CDR3nt: TGTGCCAGCAGCGAGAACTCACTAGCGGCACAAGAGACCCAGTACTTC; CDR3aa: CASSENSLAAQETQYF
abundance: once; j_gene: TRBJ2-7; d_gene: NA; v_gene: TRBV6-5; CDR3nt: TGTGCCAGCGCTCTTCGGGGGACCTACGAGCAGTACTTC; CDR3aa: CASALRGTYEQYF
abundance: once; j_gene: TRBJ2-1; d_gene: TRBD2; v_gene: TRBV11-3; CDR3nt: TGTGCCAGCAGCTTAGTTGGTAGCGGGAAGAATCTTTACAATGAGCAGTTCTTC; CDR3aa: CASSLVGSGKNLYNEQFF
abundance: NA; j_gene: TRBJ2-4; d_gene: TRBD1; v_gene: TRBV6-6; CDR3nt: TGTGCCAGCAGTTTTACAGGGGGCGTTAATCAGTACTTC; CDR3aa: CASSFTGGVNQYF
abundance: NA; j_gene: TRBJ1-2; d_gene: NA; v_gene: TRBV2; CDR3nt: TGTGCCAGCAGGGGCGGGCCTAACTATGGCTACACCTTC; CDR3aa: CASRGGPNYGYTF
abundance: once; j_gene: TRBJ2-1; d_gene: TRBD2; v_gene: TRBV7-9; CDR3nt: TGTGCCAGCAGCTTAGCGACGGGGGGGCCTGAGCAGTTCTTC; CDR3aa: CASSLATGGPEQFF
abundance: NA; j_gene: TRBJ2-3; d_gene: NA; v_gene: TRBV4-1; CDR3nt: TGCGCCAGCAGCCAATGGCCGGGACTTAGCACAGATACGCAGTATTTT; CDR3aa: CASSQWPGLSTDTQYF
abundance: NA; j_gene: TRBJ2-1; d_gene: TRBD2; v_gene: TRBV18; CDR3nt: TGTGCCAGCTCACCGACTAGCGGGGCACACAATGAGCAGTTCTTC; CDR3aa: CASSPTSGAHNEQFF
abundance: NA; j_gene: TRBJ1-4; d_gene: NA; v_gene: TRBV5-1; CDR3nt: TGCGCCAGCGCCCCAGCGAGTAATGAAAAACTGTTTTTT; CDR3aa: CASAPASNEKLFF
abundance: NA; j_gene: TRBJ1-2; d_gene: NA; v_gene: TRBV7-2; CDR3nt: TGTGCCAGCAGCTTAAACTACGACAACTATGGCTACACCTTC; CDR3aa: CASSLNYDNYGYTF
abundance: once; j_gene: TRBJ2-5; d_gene: TRBD2; v_gene: TRBV13; CDR3nt: TGTGCCAGCAGCCTATTAACTAGCGGAGTTAAAGAGACCCAGTACTTC; CDR3aa: CASSLLTSGVKETQYF
abundance: NA; j_gene: TRBJ2-7; d_gene: TRBD1; v_gene: TRBV5-1; CDR3nt: TGCGCCAGCAGCCCGGTCCCGGGGACAGGCTCACTCGAGCAGTACTTC; CDR3aa: CASSPVPGTGSLEQYF
abundance: NA; j_gene: TRBJ2-1; d_gene: TRBD2; v_gene: TRBV10-1; CDR3nt: TGCGCCAGCTCTCCCAGCGCACTAGCGGGAGTGATATACAATGAGCAGTTCTTC; CDR3aa: CASSPSALAGVIYNEQFF
abundance: NA; j_gene: TRBJ1-2; d_gene: TRBD1; v_gene: TRBV7-9; CDR3nt: TGTGCCAGCAGCTTAGAAGACAGGGGTGGCTACACCTTC; CDR3aa: CASSLEDRGGYTF
abundance: NA; j_gene: TRBJ2-3; d_gene: NA; v_gene: TRBV14; CDR3nt: TGTGCCAGCAGCAGACAGGTCGGAGATACGCAGTATTTT; CDR3aa: CASSRQVGDTQYF
abundance: NA; j_gene: TRBJ1-3; d_gene: NA; v_gene: TRBV4-2; CDR3nt: TGTGCCAGCAGCCAAGACTTATCAGGGCCTCACTCTGGAAACACCATATATTTT; CDR3aa: CASSQDLSGPHSGNTIYF
abundance: NA; j_gene: TRBJ2-1; d_gene: NA; v_gene: TRBV4-1; CDR3nt: TGCGCCAGCAGCCGAGTCTGGCGGGACTCTGGGTCACATGAGCAGTTCTTC; CDR3aa: CASSRVWRDSGSHEQFF
abundance: NA; j_gene: TRBJ2-1; d_gene: NA; v_gene: TRBV4-1; CDR3nt: TGCGCCAGCAGCCCTGTGGCCCGATCTAGCAACAATGAGCAGTTCTTC; CDR3aa: CASSPVARSSNNEQFF
abundance: NA; j_gene: TRBJ1-3; d_gene: TRBD1; v_gene: TRBV19; CDR3nt: TGTGCCAGTAGTTTACAGGGGGCTGGAAACACCATATATTTT; CDR3aa: CASSLQGAGNTIYF
abundance: NA; j_gene: TRBJ2-3; d_gene: NA; v_gene: TRBV28; CDR3nt: TGTGCCAGCAGTTCCCCCGGCACAGATACGCAGTATTTT; CDR3aa: CASSSPGTDTQYF
abundance: NA; j_gene: TRBJ1-1; d_gene: NA; v_gene: TRBV30; CDR3nt: TGTGCCTCCCAACTATTGCCTCAGAACACTGAAGCTTTCTTT; CDR3aa: CASQLLPQNTEAFF
abundance: NA; j_gene: TRBJ1-2; d_gene: TRBD1; v_gene: TRBV5-8; CDR3nt: TGTGCCAGCAGTTTGAGGGACAGGGTAGCCAACTATGGCTACACCTTC; CDR3aa: CASSLRDRVANYGYTF
abundance: many; j_gene: TRBJ2-2; d_gene: TRBD2; v_gene: TRBV29-1; CDR3nt: TGCAGCGTTGCTCTAGCGGGAGCCGGGGAGCTGTTTTTT; CDR3aa: CSVALAGAGELFF
abundance: NA; j_gene: TRBJ2-2; d_gene: NA; v_gene: TRBV29-1; CDR3nt: TGCAGCGTTCCTGTGGGAGCCGGGGAGCTGTTTTTT; CDR3aa: CSVPVGAGELFF
abundance: NA; j_gene: TRBJ2-1; d_gene: TRBD2; v_gene: TRBV6-5; CDR3nt: TGTGCCAGCAGTTATAGCGGGAGAGGAAATGAGCAGTTCTTC; CDR3aa: CASSYSGRGNEQFF
abundance: NA; j_gene: TRBJ1-5; d_gene: NA; v_gene: TRBV7-9; CDR3nt: TGTGCCAGCAGCTTATCTAACAGACTAAGCAATCAGCCCCAGCATTTT; CDR3aa: CASSLSNRLSNQPQHF
abundance: NA; j_gene: TRBJ1-1; d_gene: TRBD1; v_gene: TRBV19; CDR3nt: TGTGCCAGTAGTGCCTCGCACAGGGGTACTGAAGCTTTCTTT; CDR3aa: CASSASHRGTEAFF
abundance: NA; j_gene: TRBJ1-6; d_gene: TRBD1; v_gene: TRBV7-9; CDR3nt: TGTGCCAGCAGCCCCCCCAGCAGGGGGCTAAATTCACCCCTCCACTTT; CDR3aa: CASSPPSRGLNSPLHF
abundance: NA; j_gene: TRBJ1-2; d_gene: TRBD1; v_gene: TRBV5-1; CDR3nt: TGCGCCAGCAATACCGCAGGGGGCCAAGGCTACACCTTC; CDR3aa: CASNTAGGQGYTF
abundance: NA; j_gene: TRBJ2-7; d_gene: TRBD2; v_gene: TRBV5-1; CDR3nt: TGCGCCAGCAGCTTCAATAGCGGGAGGGCCGGTTCCTACGAGCAGTACTTC; CDR3aa: CASSFNSGRAGSYEQYF
abundance: NA; j_gene: TRBJ2-3; d_gene: NA; v_gene: TRBV5-5; CDR3nt: TGTGCCAGCAGCCAAAACACAGATACGCAGTATTTT; CDR3aa: CASSQNTDTQYF
abundance: NA; j_gene: TRBJ1-6; d_gene: NA; v_gene: TRBV5-1; CDR3nt: TGCGCCAGCAGCTTGGCCGGGGGAGGTAATTCACCCCTCCACTTT; CDR3aa: CASSLAGGGNSPLHF
abundance: NA; j_gene: TRBJ2-1; d_gene: NA; v_gene: TRBV7-3; CDR3nt: TGTGCCAGCAGCTTAACAGGGGTAGGCGATGAGCAGTTCTTC; CDR3aa: CASSLTGVGDEQFF
abundance: NA; j_gene: TRBJ2-3; d_gene: NA; v_gene: TRBV7-3; CDR3nt: TGTGCCAGCAGCTTAGGCCCTAGCACAGATACGCAGTATTTT; CDR3aa: CASSLGPSTDTQYF
abundance: NA; j_gene: TRBJ2-7; d_gene: TRBD2; v_gene: TRBV10-3; CDR3nt: TGTGCCATCAGTCTTGGGGCGGGAGCCTACGAGCAGTACTTC; CDR3aa: CAISLGAGAYEQYF
abundance: NA; j_gene: TRBJ1-3; d_gene: NA; v_gene: TRBV4-3; CDR3nt: TGCGCCAGCAGCCAAGAAATCGGCGTGCGCGGAGGCTCTGGAAACACCATATATTTT; CDR3aa: CASSQEIGVRGGSGNTIYF
abundance: once; j_gene: TRBJ2-6; d_gene: NA; v_gene: TRBV29-1; CDR3nt: TGCAGCGCCACAGAATCTGGGGCCAACGTCCTGACTTTC; CDR3aa: CSATESGANVLTF
abundance: NA; j_gene: TRBJ1-2; d_gene: TRBD1; v_gene: TRBV10-3; CDR3nt: TGTGCCATCAGTGGGGGGACAGGGGTGGATGGCTACACCTTC; CDR3aa: CAISGGTGVDGYTF
abundance: NA; j_gene: TRBJ2-2; d_gene: NA; v_gene: TRBV5-1; CDR3nt: TGCGCCAGCAGCTTGGGAGGGAACGGGGAGCTGTTTTTT; CDR3aa: CASSLGGNGELFF
abundance: NA; j_gene: TRBJ1-4; d_gene: NA; v_gene: TRBV5-1; CDR3nt: TGCGCCAGCAGCTTGGCACCGGACACGCATGAAAAACTGTTTTTT; CDR3aa: CASSLAPDTHEKLFF
abundance: NA; j_gene: TRBJ1-3; d_gene: NA; v_gene: TRBV2; CDR3nt: TGTGCCAGCAGTGAATTGTCCGGACTCTCTGGAAACACCATATATTTT; CDR3aa: CASSELSGLSGNTIYF
abundance: once; j_gene: TRBJ2-7; d_gene: TRBD1; v_gene: TRBV6-5; CDR3nt: TGTGCCAGCAAGGTTGGAACAGGGGTTTACGAGCAGTACTTC; CDR3aa: CASKVGTGVYEQYF
abundance: NA; j_gene: TRBJ1-1; d_gene: NA; v_gene: TRBV30; CDR3nt: TGTGCCTGGACTCCCACCGACTTAAACACTGAAGCTTTCTTT; CDR3aa: CAWTPTDLNTEAFF